The TCR beta chain described here comes from a study of PD-L1 blockade in urothelial cancer (dated by TCRdb to about 2017). With respect to the entire study: All patients started therapy in about 2014 and received atezolizumab 1,200 mg intravenously every 3 weeks. About nine tenths of the roughly 30 patients were males with bladder-origin urothelial cancer, and about 60% of the 29 reported a prior smoking history. Patients had an ECOG performance status of 0 or 1 and had received between 0 and 3 prior chemotherapy regimens. Blood samples were analyzed at two time points: 3 weeks after treatment start (second dose) and 6 weeks after treatment start. Blood samples yielded a median of around 150,000 T cells and around 83,000 unique TCRs, with median clonality 0.080. Somatic, immune and clinical correlates of response to PD-L1 blockade with atezolizumab in urothelial cancer were the focus of an exploratory multi-omic analysis. TCR sequencing covered pretreatment tumor samples and matched, serially collected peripheral blood taken before and after atezolizumab treatment. Durable clinical benefit meant progression-free survival longer than 6 months, and TCR features were also tested against progression-free and overall survival. In the same patients, whole exome sequencing and RNA sequencing of pretreatment tumors were performed in addition to TCR sequencing. Several patients achieved durable clinical benefit and around 19 did not. Pretreatment blood TCR-seq was available for around 29 patients, at least one posttreatment blood collection was obtained for approximately 24 patients, and tumor TCR-seq was available for approximately 24 patients.

Synthetic TCR analog templates were spiked into each PCR so that absolute template abundance could be estimated from read counts. Using the immunoSEQ assay, TCRbeta CDR3 regions were amplified from genomic DNA with bias-controlled V and J gene primers. Sequencing of rearranged TCRbeta segments was performed at approximately 20X coverage. As for the authors' bioinformatics: Sequencing errors were corrected by clustering, and CDR3s were annotated against IMGT so that V, D and J genes could be assigned. Only productive TCRbeta rearrangements were used in downstream analyses, excluding out-of-frame or stop-codon sequences. Clonality was calculated as one minus the Shannon entropy normalized by the log of the number of unique productive sequences. Clones differing between time points or between blood and tumor were identified using Fisher's exact test with Benjamini-Hochberg correction, with an adjusted p below 0.01 applied as the threshold. TCRdb provides this immuneACCESS table in a form limited to in-frame rearrangements. Some clones are lacking; in checked studies, under half of them reflect an unresolved V gene, and why the rest are absent is not known. That table is the source of V, J and clone size, and D and trimming were worked out from the DNA. The sample has some 54,000 clones on record, 75% to 90% of them singletons. 5.5% to 7% of the sample comes from the top ten.

This clone was seen only once. What this receptor recognizes is not known. No clone much larger than this one lies a single base away; base qualities are absent. A total of 25 to 30 patients with locally advanced or metastatic urothelial carcinoma, treated at Memorial Sloan Kettering on a trial protocol, made up the cohort. Peripheral blood mononuclear cells were collected from each patient pretreatment and during treatment, giving between 1 and 8 total time points per patient. The Qiagen DNeasy Blood extraction kit was used to purify genomic DNA from total PBMCs and tumor samples. Collected pretreatment and during treatment, PBMCs were isolated and stored as previously described. CDR1 and CDR2 were assigned from the germline V gene as SGHDT and YYEEEE. At the junction V is shortened by 2 bases and J by 6 bases; bases outside the gene matches: 6. The CDR3 spans 15 residues, from the cysteine through the phenylalanine. CDR3 DNA is the only sequence kept; it has 45 bases, read in frame from the first base.

Findings and caveats that apply to the study as a whole: At 3 weeks after the start of treatment, tumor-associated TCR clones in peripheral blood had expanded more in patients with durable benefit (n ≈ 24, p = 0.022). A pretreatment peripheral blood TCR clonality below the median was linked to improved progression-free and overall survival. Because the sample size was small (n ≈ 29) and many of the analyses were exploratory, the results are meant to be hypothesis-generating.

This sequence uses TRBV5-6 and TRBJ2-2; 8 junctional bases match TRBD1. The sequence came from a man aged 35 to 55 with urothelial cancer. The specimen was PBMCs, collected around atezolizumab (anti-PD-L1) treatment. The sequenced DNA: TGTGCCAGCAGCTTAAGACAGGGGACGGCCGGGGAGCTGTTTTTT. Its protein is CASSLRQGTAGELFF. Joined to the reference TRBV5-6 and TRBJ2-2 proteins, this CDR3 gives the full variable domain: DAGVTQSPTHLIKTRGQQVTLRCSPKSGHDTVSWYQQALGQGPQFIFQYYEEEERQRGNFPDRFSGHQFPNYSSELNVNALLLGDSALYLCASSLRQGTAGELFFGEGSRLTVL.